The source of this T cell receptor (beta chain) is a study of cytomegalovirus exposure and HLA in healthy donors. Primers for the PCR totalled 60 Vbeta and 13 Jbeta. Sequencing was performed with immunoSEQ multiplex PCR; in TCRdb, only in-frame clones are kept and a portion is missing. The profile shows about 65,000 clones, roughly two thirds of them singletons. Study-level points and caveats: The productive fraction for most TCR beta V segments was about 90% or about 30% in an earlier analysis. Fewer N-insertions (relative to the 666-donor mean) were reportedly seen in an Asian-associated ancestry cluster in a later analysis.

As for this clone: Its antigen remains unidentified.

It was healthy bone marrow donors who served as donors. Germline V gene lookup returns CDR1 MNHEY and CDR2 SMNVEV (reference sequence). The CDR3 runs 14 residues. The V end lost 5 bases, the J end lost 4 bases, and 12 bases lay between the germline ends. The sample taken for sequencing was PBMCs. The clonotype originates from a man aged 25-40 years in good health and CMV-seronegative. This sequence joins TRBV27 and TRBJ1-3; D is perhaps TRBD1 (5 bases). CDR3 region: CASSPWAGGNTIYF. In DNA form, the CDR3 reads TGTGCCAGCAGTCCCTGGGCAGGGGGAAACACCATATATTTT.